This T cell receptor beta chain was documented in a study of T cell responses to AZD1222 COVID-19 vaccine. Study-level findings and limits: Nearly half of spike-specific TCRs reportedly target unmutated variant regions. Spike-specific TCRs gained breadth and depth after people received two AZD1222 doses.

CDR3 length: 18 residues. The germline V gene encodes CDR1 LNHDA and CDR2 SQIVND (reference sequence). Trimming shortened V by 6 bases and J by 6 bases, and 27 bases separated the two germline ends. Here immunoSEQ multiplex PCR was the method, and the copy in TCRdb shows in-frame clones only, minus some. This table has some 90,000 clones, over 70% appearing once. Worth noting for this clone: What it recognizes is unknown.

This chain joins TRBV19 and TRBJ2-1; D possibly matches TRBD1 or TRBD2 (6 bases each). This TCR was recovered from an adult in good health. This specimen consisted of peripheral blood, obtained on day 0 of AZD1222 vaccination. CDR3 nucleotide sequence: TGTGCCAGTAGCCTAAGGGGGGACTCGGGTTCCCGGGGCAATGAGCAGTTCTTC. Translating gives CASSLRGDSGSRGNEQFF. The variable domain in full, completed from reference TRBV19 and TRBJ2-1, reads DGGITQSPKYLFRKEGQNVTLSCEQNLNHDAMYWYRQDPGQGLRLIYYSQIVNDFQKGDIAEGYSVSREKKESFPLTVTSAQKNPTAFYLCASSLRGDSGSRGNEQFFGPGTRLTVL.